This entry concerns a single T cell receptor beta chain. One end of the junction is discordant with germline, which a read error may explain. Repertoires were generated with immunoSEQ multiplex PCR, while TCRdb's copy carries only in-frame clones and drops some. The sample carries 200,000 to 300,000 clones, over 90% recorded once. This CDR3 is 16 amino acids long. The germline V gene encodes CDR1 WNHNN and CDR2 SYGVQD (reference sequence). The sample belongs to a study of blood T cell repertoires in COVID-19. Overall study context: Sites across the United States, Italy and Spain contributed samples from acute and convalescent COVID-19.

The sequenced sample was peripheral blood. The clonotype originates from a man aged 25-40 years with COVID-19, enrolled during active disease. The chain has TRBV10-1 and TRBJ2-3, with 10 bases lining up with TRBD1. CDR3 in DNA: TGCGCCAGCAGTCAGTCCGGACAGGGGGTAACAGATACGCAGTATTTT. Translating gives CASSQSGQGVTDTQYF.